This TCR beta chain was captured by sequencing in a study of response to subunit inactivated influenza vaccine. Findings and caveats of the study: That few new T cells are recruited by each seasonal influenza vaccination was the authors' suggestion.

V trimming: 4 bases; J trimming: 0 bases; junction bases outside the gene matches: 5. Germline-derived CDR1 and CDR2 are SQVTM and ANQGSEA. The length of the CDR3 is 14 residues. TCRdb fed the RT-PCR reads into MiXCR, producing one record per CDR3 protein. The data show a few hundred thousand distinct CDR3 sequences, around 11% seen once. This clonotype was recorded many times. Its matching antigen is unknown. This sample was also put to use in a study of T cells expressing NK-cell markers. That paper adds: UMI-tagged 5'RACE template switching yielded the TCR beta cDNA.

The rearrangement links TRBV29-1 to TRBJ2-7; TRBD2 matches 8 bases. The sequence came from a man aged 50-60 years who received an inactivated influenza vaccine. The input for sequencing was PBMCs from blood, taken on the day of vaccination. The CDR3 is CSVAGGGNSYEQYF. CDR3 nucleotides: TGCAGCGTTGCCGGGGGGGGAAACTCCTACGAGCAGTACTTC.